This TCR beta chain was captured in a study of T cells in Graves' hyperthyroidism and ophthalmopathy (dated by TCRdb to the late 2010s). With respect to the entire study: Peripheral blood was sampled at the time of initial diagnosis, prior to any treatment. The paper reports TCR Vbeta CDR3 sequencing of approximately 140 peripheral blood samples: fewer than 50 ophthalmopathy, under 80 hyperthyroidism and approximately 17 progressor patients. Following sampling, methimazole starting at 30 mg daily was given to hyperthyroidism patients, and high-dose intravenous methylprednisolone was given to ophthalmopathy patients. The study also compared thyroid tissue and blood T-cell repertoires from about six Graves' hyperthyroidism patients. To identify distinguishing TCR V-J signatures, a discovery cohort of 90 to 100 patients was used, comprising 43 with Graves' ophthalmopathy and 55 to 65 with stable Graves' hyperthyroidism. Prospective prediction of ophthalmopathy was tested in an independent validation cohort of 18 to 20 hyperthyroidism patients and 15 to 17 patients who later progressed to ophthalmopathy. For training and testing, the approximately 97 patients in the discovery cohort were randomly divided in a 7:3 ratio.

Sequences SGHTA (CDR1) and FQGNSA (CDR2) are obtained from the germline V gene. The cysteine opens and the phenylalanine closes a CDR3 of 12 amino acids. Only the CDR3 DNA stays, 36 bases, in frame from base 1. Trimming costs V 5 bases and J 4 bases, and their ends lie 9 bases apart. In this sample, this clonotype turned up many times. Its specific antigen is unknown. Per-nucleotide qualities are absent, and no much larger clonotype sits a single base away. The TCR beta CDR3 regions were amplified from RNA transcripts. The TCR CDR3 was subjected to a first round of RT-PCR using the HTBI primer set and the Qiagen OneStep RT-PCR kit. A second multiplex PCR round built the libraries, followed by size selection and purification. Sequencing of the libraries was done on an Illumina HiSeq2000 using paired-end 100 bp reads. Under the source paper's analysis protocol: SOAPnuke was used to process the raw data, throwing out any read that contained adapters or uncalled bases, had a mean Phred below 15, or lacked an exact constant-primer or identifier match. High-quality paired reads were merged with COPE v1.2.5, and unique nucleotide sequences were defined as clonotypes. MiTCR v1.1 was used to align the clonotypes against IMGT TRBV, TRBD and TRBJ reference segments. Only V-J combinations with frequency above 0.0001, covering roughly 99% of repertoires, were analysed. The TCS score was defined as F50 (clonal expansion) divided by E x V (chaos), with BLOSUM62-based TCRdist calculated between CDR3 peptides within each V-J. Welch's t-statistics and random forest reduced 500 to 650 V-J features to 13, which were used in a naive Bayes classifier (R e1071). TCRdb itself trimmed the public reads at Q25 with fastp, ran MiXCR and retained productive beta chains. Merged by CDR3 protein, the rows form single entries marked with the most common genes and DNA. TCRdb's processing, not the study's, gives the V and J calls here. Within this sample are 200,000 to 300,000 distinct CDR3 sequences, with about 25% of them counted one time only. The ten largest clones take up approximately 35% of the sample.

Beyond this particular receptor, the publication reports: Most expanded thyroid clonotypes (frequency above 0.001) were also detected in blood, suggesting blood repertoires may reflect thyroid immune responses. Sample size was not statistically predetermined, and blinding of investigators to group allocation was not performed. A model built on a 13 V-J signature distinguished ophthalmopathy from stable hyperthyroidism, reaching around 88% sensitivity and 81% to 83% specificity in cross-validation and 80%/75% in testing. During validation, the model predicted progression to ophthalmopathy a median of approximately 6.5 months ahead of onset, with approximately 71% sensitivity and 72% to 80% specificity.

Moderately to severely active disease, a Clinical Activity Score of at least 3, a NOSPECS grade of at least 4, and a duration under 3 months were present in ophthalmopathy patients. The study excluded patients with uncontrolled infections, other autoimmune diseases, pregnancy or lactation. Clinical symptoms, serum thyroxine and TRAb, thyroid ultrasound, and orbital computed tomography formed the basis for the diagnoses. PBMCs were separated from 10 ml of fresh peripheral blood using Ficoll-Paque density gradient centrifugation. Total RNA was extracted with Trizol reagent, and quality was checked on an Agilent 2100 Bioanalyzer.

This TCR derives from a woman in her thirties or forties with Graves' ophthalmopathy. Sequencing was carried out using blood. Recombination linked TRBV7-2 to TRBJ2-7, with the D segment identity uncertain. The base sequence is TGTGCCAGCAGCCCGCTAGGATACGAGCAGTACTTC. It translates to CASSPLGYEQYF.